This TCR beta chain was sequenced in a study of T cells after yellow fever vaccination. The study made its TCR cDNA through 5'RACE template switching. That step introduced a universal primer site along with UMIs. TCRdb used MiXCR to reprocess the 5' RACE reads, holding one entry per CDR3 protein. The sample has 550,000 to 750,000 distinct CDR3 sequences, about 13% seen once. Germline values: CDR1 DFQATT, CDR2 SNEGSKA (reference sequence). This CDR3 contains 15 residues. Trimming stripped 4 bases from V and 2 bases from J, with 15 bases between. The specimen was PBMCs, collected on the day of the yellow fever booster vaccination. This chain connects TRBV20-1 to TRBJ2-1, with D unclear. The sequence derives from a young man who received the YFV17D yellow fever vaccine. The DNA for the CDR3 is TGCAGTGCTACCGGACCGGCTGGGGCCTACAATGAGCAGTTCTTC. This sequence encodes CSATGPAGAYNEQFF.